Shown below are 18 T cell receptor beta chains from a single sample sequenced in a study of Graves' ophthalmopathy and Graves' hyperthyroidism. TCR beta CDR3 amplification used RNA transcripts. HTBI primers were employed in first-round RT-PCR, then a second-round multiplex PCR followed. MiXCR, applied by TCRdb to the multiplex PCR reads, yields one record per CDR3 protein. The sample comprises 500,000 to 600,000 distinct CDR3 sequences, about two fifths of which are singletons, and about 4.1% rests with the top ten. Sequencing was performed on peripheral blood or thyroid tissue (not recorded which). The receptor set was obtained from an adult man with Graves' hyperthyroidism.

There are many counts of this clonotype. The CDR3 nucleotides are TGTGCCAGCAGCGGACTAAGCGGGGGGTCTATCTACGAGCAGTACTTC. This encodes CASSGLSGGSIYEQYF. The rearrangement joins TRBV9 to TRBJ2-7, with 9 bases identical to TRBD2. Trimming took 3 bases from V and 3 from J; bases not matched to a gene: 10. Germline CDR1 SGDLS, CDR2 YYNGEE. The CDR3 sequence is 16 residues long.

This clonotype has a count of ten or more. The chain couples TRBV12-3 or TRBV12-4 to TRBJ1-1; no definite D call. This CDR3 is 13 amino acids long. Trimming pared 7 bases from V and 4 bases from J, leaving 13 bases between. CDR3 bases: TGTGCCAGCACCGAGGGTGGTGGCACTGAAGCTTTCTTT. It encodes CASTEGGGTEAFF.

The chain employs TRBV7-8 and TRBJ2-5, with D perhaps TRBD1 (6 bases). CDR1 SGHVS and CDR2 FQNEAQ come from the germline V gene. Trimming took 5 bases from V and 2 from J, leaving 15 bases between them. The CDR3 consists of 15 residues. Written as DNA, the CDR3 is TGTGCCAGCAGCGGGAACCGGGACAAGCAAGAGACCCAGTACTTC. This sequence encodes CASSGNRDKQETQYF. Based on the CDR3 plus reference TRBV7-8 and TRBJ2-5, the full variable domain is GAGVSQSPRYKVAKRGQDVALRCDPISGHVSLFWYQQALGQGPEFLTYFQNEAQLDKSGLPSDRFFAERPEGSVSTLKIQRTQQEDSAVYLCASSGNRDKQETQYFGPGTRLLVL.

Ten or more counts support this clonotype. V is TRBV20-1 and J is TRBJ2-7; D is possibly TRBD1 (6 bases). The germline V and J ends were trimmed by 7 bases and 0 bases, with 13 bases remaining between them. This CDR3 has 13 amino acids. Germline assignment: CDR1 DFQATT and CDR2 SNEGSKA (reference sequence). Here the CDR3 DNA reads TGCAGTGAGTTGGGACATTCCTCCTACGAGCAGTACTTC. It yields the protein CSELGHSSYEQYF.

The gene calls are TRBV5-6 and TRBJ1-6; D is unclear. V gave up 0 bases and J gave up 6 bases, with 7 bases separating them. Per the germline V gene, CDR1 is SGHDT and CDR2 is YYEEEE. The CDR3 runs 14 residues. The CDR3 nucleotides read TGTGCCAGCAGCTTGGGTCAGCGTAATTCACCCCTCCACTTT. This sequence encodes CASSLGQRNSPLHF.

This clonotype was observed many times. The gene calls are TRBV11-2 and TRBJ1-5, with a possible D match to TRBD1 (5 bases). Trimming cost V 5 bases and J 1 base, with 18 bases left between them. Germline CDR1 is SGHAT and CDR2 is FQNNGV. CDR3 length: 17 residues. CDR3 coding DNA: TGTGCCAGCAGCCCCTCCGGGGGTGGGGGAAGCAATCAGCCCCAGCATTTT. It encodes CASSPSGGGGSNQPQHF. Using reference TRBV11-2 and TRBJ1-5 for the parts outside the CDR3, the full variable domain is EAGVAQSPRYKIIEKRQSVAFWCNPISGHATLYWYQQILGQGPKLLIQFQNNGVVDDSQLPKDRFSAERLKGVDSTLKIQPAKLEDSAVYLCASSPSGGGGSNQPQHFGDGTRLSIL.

This clonotype appeared a few times. This chain connects TRBV28 to TRBJ1-4; D unresolved. The CDR3 is 14 residues long. V lost 6 bases, J lost 6 bases, and 14 bases lay in between. Per the germline V gene, CDR1 is MDHEN and CDR2 is SYDVKM. The CDR3 loop reads CASSPPGPDEKLFF. The CDR3 DNA reads as TGTGCCAGCAGCCCCCCCGGGCCTGATGAAAAACTGTTTTTT.

This clonotype was picked up many times. The genes are TRBV9 and TRBJ2-5; TRBD1 aligns across 7 bases. CDR1 and CDR2 from the germline V gene are SGDLS and YYNGEE. This CDR3 comprises 15 residues. With V trimmed by 4 bases and J by 0 bases, 6 bases remained unmatched. CDR3 in DNA: TGTGCCAGCAGCTCGGGACAGCCGTACCAAGAGACCCAGTACTTC. Its protein product is CASSSGQPYQETQYF.

Worth noting for this clonotype: A much bigger clone sits one base away, suggesting this may be a read error. The DNA of the CDR3 is TGCAGTGCTATAGAACCGACTAATGAAAAACTGGTTTTT. Translating it yields CSAIEPTNEKLVF. V usage is TRBV20-1 and J usage is TRBJ1-4; D call uncertain. The V gene's germline CDR1 is DFQATT and CDR2 SNEGSKA (reference sequence). The CDR3 covers 13 residues.

This clonotype came up a few times. The chain joins TRBV7-9 to TRBJ2-5, with D possibly being TRBD1 (5 bases). In germline, CDR1 is SEHNR, CDR2 FQNEAQ (reference sequence). The CDR3 is 13 amino acids. Trimming removed 5 bases from V and 5 bases from J, with 12 bases in between. Here the CDR3 reads CASSTQGLETQYF. CDR3 DNA sequence: TGTGCCAGCAGCACGCAGGGCTTGGAGACCCAGTACTTC.

Notes on this clonotype: This sequence may be a read error, since a much larger clone differs from it by one base. This chain links TRBV19 with TRBJ1-3, with a weak D call TRBD1 (5 bases). The germline V gene has CDR1 LNHDA and CDR2 SQIVND (reference sequence). The CDR3 covers 12 residues. V shed 8 bases and J shed 8 bases, with 13 bases lying between them. CDR3 sequence: CASGGVMDTIYF. DNA for the CDR3: TGTGCCAGTGGAGGGGTAATGGACACCATATATTTT.

This clonotype showed up just a few times. At one end the junction does not follow the germline gene, possibly because of a read error. The V and J genes are TRBV10-3 and TRBJ1-3, with 10 bases fitting TRBD1. The CDR3 is 19 amino acids. From germline, CDR1 is ENHRY and CDR2 SYGVKD. CDR3 region: CASSGQPGQGSGPGNTIYF. Written as DNA, the CDR3 is TGTGCCAGCAGTGGCCAACCGGGACAGGGGTCGGGGCCTGGAAACACCATATATTTT.

In its sample, this clonotype was seen many times. The rearrangement uses TRBV2 and TRBJ1-6; tentative D call: TRBD1 (6 bases). The CDR3 covers 15 residues. The germline V and J ends were trimmed by 9 bases and 0 bases, with 12 bases remaining between them. CDR1 SNHLY and CDR2 FYNNEI come from the germline V gene. CDR3 DNA: TGTGCCAGTTACAGGGACTTCTCCTATAATTCACCCCTCCACTTT. This translates into CASYRDFSYNSPLHF.

The rearrangement joins TRBV19 to TRBJ2-7, with D unclear. V lost 1 base, J lost 4 bases, and 8 bases lay in between. The CDR3 length is 13 residues. Per the germline V gene, CDR1 is LNHDA and CDR2 is SQIVND (reference sequence). CDR3: CASSIGYEYEQYF. The CDR3 nucleotides are TGTGCCAGTAGTATAGGATACGAATACGAGCAGTACTTC.

The V gene is TRBV2, the J gene TRBJ1-5; the D gene is possibly TRBD1 (6 bases). The CDR3 has 17 amino acids. V lost 6 bases and J lost 2, with 20 bases in between. In germline, CDR1 is SNHLY, CDR2 FYNNEI. The CDR3, as DNA: TGTGCCAGCAGCGGGGGGAGCACCGGGACACGCAATCAGCCCCAGCATTTT. It encodes CASSGGSTGTRNQPQHF.

This clonotype was seen just once. V is TRBV5-1 and J is TRBJ2-4; TRBD2 matches 10 bases. Germline CDR1 and CDR2: SGHRS and YFSETQ. The J segment lost 6 bases and the V segment lost 0 bases, leaving 9 bases of the junction unmatched. The length of the CDR3 is 17 residues. CDR3 nucleotide sequence: TGCGCCAGCAGCTTGGTTCTAGCGGGAGCGGGGGGAAACATTCAGTACTTC. This encodes CASSLVLAGAGGNIQYF.

This sequence joins TRBV7-3 and TRBJ2-3, with D perhaps matching TRBD2 (5 bases). Trimming cost V 5 bases and J 4 bases, with 22 bases left between them. The CDR3 has 17 amino acids. Germline V gene lookup returns CDR1 SGHTA and CDR2 FQGTGA. CDR3 nucleotide sequence: TGTGCCAGCAGCGAGGGCTTCGGGTTGGGTCAGGCAGATACGCAGTATTTT. The encoded protein is CASSEGFGLGQADTQYF.

This clonotype was counted a few times. This sequence joins TRBV7-3 and TRBJ2-6; possibly TRBD1 for D (6 bases). Trimming took 1 base from V and 2 from J, leaving 6 bases between them. Germline V CDR1 and CDR2: SGHTA, FQGTGA. This CDR3 has 15 amino acids. The CDR3 reads CASSLNRAGANVLTF. The DNA for the CDR3 is TGTGCCAGCAGCTTAAACAGGGCTGGGGCCAACGTCCTGACTTTC.